The clone carrying this TCR beta chain has at least ten counts. As yet, its antigen is unknown. TCR cDNA was made by 5'RACE template switching, adding a universal primer site and UMIs. MiXCR, run by TCRdb on the 5' RACE reads, gives a single entry per CDR3 protein. The sample contains a few hundred thousand distinct CDR3 sequences, over 5% of which appear only once. The data belong to a study of T cells after yellow fever vaccination. General study points: Re-detected after boosting: most primary clones, 96% of CD4 and roughly 88% of CD8. A minor fraction of clonotypes spanned both CD4 and CD8 compartments. FACS-sorted repertoires might harbor abundant contaminating clonotypes from the bulk population.

The CDR3 covers 16 residues. Germline values: CDR1 MDHEN, CDR2 SYDVKM. With 3 bases clipped from V and 11 bases from J, the junction kept 11 bases outside the gene matches. The TCR comes from a man aged 30-40 years who received the YFV17D yellow fever vaccine. The sequences come from PBMCs, collected 5 days after the yellow fever booster vaccination. V usage is TRBV28 and J usage is TRBJ2-4; 12 positions match TRBD2. The DNA of the CDR3 is TGTGCCAGCAGTTTGGCTAGCGGGAGGGTAGGAACCCTTCAGTACTTC. Protein product: CASSLASGRVGTLQYF.